The clone carrying this TCR beta chain was counted a few times. What it binds is not known. The CDR3 is 16 amino acids. Trimming at V came to 0 bases and at J to 4 bases, leaving 4 bases not matched to a gene. The germline V gene has CDR1 SGHDT and CDR2 YYEEEE. This specimen belongs to a study of cytomegalovirus exposure and HLA in healthy donors. The PCR had 60 Vbeta and 13 Jbeta primers. Sequenced by immunoSEQ multiplex PCR; TCRdb stores in-frame clones only, minus some. Among roughly 150,000 clones listed, roughly 65% were seen once. Study-level findings and limits: Association of a missense DCLRE1C variant with TCR beta V- and J-gene trimming was reported in a later analysis.

The clonotype comes from a man aged 55 to 70 in good health and CMV-seronegative. The chain combines TRBV5-6 with TRBJ2-2; 9 nucleotides match TRBD2. Sequenced material: PBMCs. CDR3 amino acids: CASSLGLAGTTGELFF. The CDR3 DNA follows: TGTGCCAGCAGCTTGGGGCTAGCGGGAACCACCGGGGAGCTGTTTTTT.